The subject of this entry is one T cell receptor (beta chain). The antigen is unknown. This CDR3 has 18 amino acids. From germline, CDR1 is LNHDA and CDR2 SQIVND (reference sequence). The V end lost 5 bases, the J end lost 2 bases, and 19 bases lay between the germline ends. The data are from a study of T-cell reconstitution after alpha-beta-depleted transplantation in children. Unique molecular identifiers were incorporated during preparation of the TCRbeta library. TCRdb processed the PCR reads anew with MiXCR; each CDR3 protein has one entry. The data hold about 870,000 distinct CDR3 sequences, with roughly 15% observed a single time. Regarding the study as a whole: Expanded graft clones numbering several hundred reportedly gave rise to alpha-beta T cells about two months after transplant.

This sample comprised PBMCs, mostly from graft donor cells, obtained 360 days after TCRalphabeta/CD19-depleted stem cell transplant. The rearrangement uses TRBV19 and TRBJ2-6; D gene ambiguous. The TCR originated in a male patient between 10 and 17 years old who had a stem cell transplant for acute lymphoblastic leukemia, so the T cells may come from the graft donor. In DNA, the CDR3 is TGTGCCAGTAGTCCCGCGCTTAACAAAGTAGCTGGGGCCAACGTCCTGACTTTC. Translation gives CASSPALNKVAGANVLTF.